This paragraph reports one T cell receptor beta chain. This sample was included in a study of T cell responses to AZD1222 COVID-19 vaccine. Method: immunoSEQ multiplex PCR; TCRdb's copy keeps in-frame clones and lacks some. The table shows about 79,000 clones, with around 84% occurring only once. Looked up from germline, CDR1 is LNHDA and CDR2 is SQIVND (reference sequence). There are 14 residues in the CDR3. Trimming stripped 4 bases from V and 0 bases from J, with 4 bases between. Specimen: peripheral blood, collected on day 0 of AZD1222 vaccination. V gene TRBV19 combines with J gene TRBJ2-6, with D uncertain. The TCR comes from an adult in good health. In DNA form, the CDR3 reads TGTGCCAGTAGTAGGTTCTCTGGGGCCAACGTCCTGACTTTC. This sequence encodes CASSRFSGANVLTF.